One sample yielded the 2 T cell receptor beta chains listed below, sequenced in a study of OX40 agonist ivuxolimab in advanced cancers. Some clones are missing from TCRdb's copy, which holds only in-frame ones; the method was immunoSEQ multiplex PCR. The table has tens of thousands of clones, 91% seen once. The sample in question was CD4+ or CD8+ T cells sorted from blood, obtained in a trial of the OX40 agonist ivuxolimab. Receptor source: an adult with an advanced solid tumor such as melanoma, head and neck, liver or kidney cancer.

V and J are TRBV6-6 and TRBJ1-5, with D unclear. V lost 2 bases to trimming and J lost 5 bases, with 4 bases between them. Germline V gene lookup returns CDR1 MNHNY and CDR2 SVGAGI (reference sequence). The CDR3 totals 12 residues. DNA for the CDR3: TGTGCCAGCAGTTACGGCGATCAGCCCCAGCATTTT. Translation: CASSYGDQPQHF.

The gene calls are TRBV7-6 and TRBJ2-4; D is unclear. Trimming removed 5 bases at V and 1 base at J, with 15 bases between. There are 16 residues in the CDR3. Germline CDR1 reads SGHVS; CDR2 reads FNYEAQ. For the CDR3, the DNA is TGTGCCAGCAGCCCGAATCCACAGTCGGCCAAAAACATTCAGTACTTC. Translated, it gives CASSPNPQSAKNIQYF.